This entry concerns a single TCR beta chain. Produced via immunoSEQ multiplex PCR; TCRdb's table is partial and in-frame only. The repertoire holds 200,000 to 300,000 clones, with around 85% as singletons. This entry is derived from a study of blood T cell repertoires in COVID-19. Study-wide background: The cDNA or gDNA used as material had been derived from T cells, B-cell-depleted T cells, or PBMCs.

Germline CDR1 SGHAT, CDR2 FQNNGV. The CDR3 is 15 amino acids. V gave up 1 base and J gave up 4 bases; unmatched junction bases: 5. The V call is TRBV11-2, the J call TRBJ1-2, with TRBD1 identical over 8 bases. Sequencing was done on a sample of peripheral blood. The sequence was collected from a man aged 60 to 69 with acute or convalescent COVID-19. The CDR3 coding sequence is TGTGCCAGCAGCTTAGGACAGGGGATATTCTATGGCTACACCTTC. Protein product: CASSLGQGIFYGYTF.